The entry below gives a single T cell receptor beta chain sequence along with its context. Its specificity is not known. This entry belongs to a study of cytomegalovirus exposure and HLA in healthy donors. Whole-study findings and limits: A cluster of highly shared sequence variants was likely a sequencing artifact. Presence/absence analyses assumed roughly uniform sequencing depth across donors. Donor immune exposure was known only as CMV serostatus. For most TCR beta V segments, an earlier analysis put the productive rate at about 87% or about 30% of the time.

A multiplex PCR was run with 60 Vbeta primers and 13 Jbeta primers. Some clones are missing from TCRdb's copy, which holds only in-frame ones; the method was immunoSEQ multiplex PCR. The sample holds approximately 170,000 clones, 80% to 85% seen once. Trimming shortened V by 5 bases and J by 10 bases, and 12 bases separated the two germline ends. The CDR3 length is 12 residues. The germline V gene encodes CDR1 SGHTA and CDR2 FQGNSA. The chain couples TRBV7-2 to TRBJ2-4; a possible D gene is TRBD1 (6 bases). The sequenced material came from PBMCs. The sequence was collected from a boy between 2 and 10 years old in good health and CMV-seronegative. For the CDR3, the DNA is TGTGCCAGCAGCCACTCGGGACAAATTCAGTACTTC. As protein: CASSHSGQIQYF.